This T cell receptor beta chain was observed in a study of cytomegalovirus exposure and HLA in healthy donors. The PCR made use of 60 Vbeta and 13 Jbeta primers. The protocol was immunoSEQ multiplex PCR, while the TCRdb copy is restricted to in-frame clones and leaves out a portion. Of 140,000 or so clones in the sample, roughly four fifths are singletons; the top ten hold approximately 9.7%. CDR1 is SGHNT, CDR2 YYREEE, per germline (reference sequence). The CDR3 consists of 14 residues. The V end lost 3 bases, the J end lost 6 bases, and 15 bases lay between the germline ends. The chain couples TRBV5-4 to TRBJ1-1; possible D gene TRBD1, 5 bases. Sequencing was carried out using PBMCs. The receptor's source is a woman aged 60 to 75 in good health and CMV-seropositive. CDR3 coding DNA: TGTGCCAGCAGCTCGCTGACAGACGTCCCTGAAGCTTTCTTT. This gives the protein CASSSLTDVPEAFF.